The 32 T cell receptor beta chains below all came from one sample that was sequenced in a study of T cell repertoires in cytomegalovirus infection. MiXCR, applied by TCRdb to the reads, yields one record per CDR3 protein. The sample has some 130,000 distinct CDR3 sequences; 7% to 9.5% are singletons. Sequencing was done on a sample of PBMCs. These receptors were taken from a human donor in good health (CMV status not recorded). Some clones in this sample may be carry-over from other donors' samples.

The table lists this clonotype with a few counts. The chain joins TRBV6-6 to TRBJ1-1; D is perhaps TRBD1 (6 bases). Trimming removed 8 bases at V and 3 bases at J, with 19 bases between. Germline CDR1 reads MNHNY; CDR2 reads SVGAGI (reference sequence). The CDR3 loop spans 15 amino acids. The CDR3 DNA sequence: TGTGCCAGCCACAAACAGGGAGGAAGGTACACTGAAGCTTTCTTT. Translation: CASHKQGGRYTEAFF.

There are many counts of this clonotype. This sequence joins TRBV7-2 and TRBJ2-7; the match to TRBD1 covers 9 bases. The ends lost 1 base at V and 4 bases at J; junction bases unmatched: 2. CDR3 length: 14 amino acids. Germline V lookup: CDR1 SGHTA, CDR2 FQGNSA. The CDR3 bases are TGTGCCAGCAGCTTAGAACAGGGGGCGTACGAGCAGTACTTC. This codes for CASSLEQGAYEQYF.

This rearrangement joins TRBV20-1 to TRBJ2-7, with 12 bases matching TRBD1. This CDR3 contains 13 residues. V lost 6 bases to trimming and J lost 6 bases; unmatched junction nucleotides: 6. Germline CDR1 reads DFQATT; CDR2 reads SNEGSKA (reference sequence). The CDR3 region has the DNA TGCAGTGCAGAAGGGACAGGGGGCCTCGAGCAGTACTTC. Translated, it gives CSAEGTGGLEQYF.

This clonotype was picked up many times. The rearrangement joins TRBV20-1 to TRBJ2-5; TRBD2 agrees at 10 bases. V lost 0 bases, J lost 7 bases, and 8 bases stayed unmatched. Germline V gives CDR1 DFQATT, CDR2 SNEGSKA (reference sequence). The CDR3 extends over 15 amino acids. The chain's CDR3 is CSARDELAGLRTQYF. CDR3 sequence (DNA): TGCAGTGCTAGAGATGAACTAGCGGGGTTAAGGACCCAGTACTTC.

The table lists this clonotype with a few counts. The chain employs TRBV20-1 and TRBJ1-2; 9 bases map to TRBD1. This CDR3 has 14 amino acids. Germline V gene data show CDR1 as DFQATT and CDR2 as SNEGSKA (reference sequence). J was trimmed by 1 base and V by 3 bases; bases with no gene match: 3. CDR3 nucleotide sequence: TGCAGTGCTAGGGGACAGGGCAATAACTATGGCTACACCTTC. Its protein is CSARGQGNNYGYTF.

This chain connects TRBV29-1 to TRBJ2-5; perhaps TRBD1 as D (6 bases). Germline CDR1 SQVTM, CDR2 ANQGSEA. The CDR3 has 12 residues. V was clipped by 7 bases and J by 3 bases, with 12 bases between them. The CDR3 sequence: CSGLGQKETQYF. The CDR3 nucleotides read TGCAGCGGGTTAGGACAGAAAGAGACCCAGTACTTC.

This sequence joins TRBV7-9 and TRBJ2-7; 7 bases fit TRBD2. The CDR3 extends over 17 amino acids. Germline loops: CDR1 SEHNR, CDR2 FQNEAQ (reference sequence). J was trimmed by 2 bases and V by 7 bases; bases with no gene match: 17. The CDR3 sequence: CASTFGEQRGPPYEQYF. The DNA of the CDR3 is TGTGCCAGCACCTTCGGGGAGCAGCGGGGACCACCCTACGAGCAGTACTTC.

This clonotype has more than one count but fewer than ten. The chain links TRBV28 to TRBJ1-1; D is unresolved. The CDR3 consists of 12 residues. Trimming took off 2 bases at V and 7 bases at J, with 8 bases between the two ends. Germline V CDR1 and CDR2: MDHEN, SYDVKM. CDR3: CASSLREFEAFF. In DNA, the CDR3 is TGTGCCAGCAGTTTAAGGGAATTTGAAGCTTTCTTT.

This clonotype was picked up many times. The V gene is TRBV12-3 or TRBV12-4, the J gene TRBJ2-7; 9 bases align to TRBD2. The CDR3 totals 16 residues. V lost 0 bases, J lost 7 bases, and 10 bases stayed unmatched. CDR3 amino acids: CASSLALGTSRGEQYF. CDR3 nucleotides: TGTGCCAGCAGTTTAGCGCTCGGGACTAGCCGCGGGGAGCAGTACTTC.

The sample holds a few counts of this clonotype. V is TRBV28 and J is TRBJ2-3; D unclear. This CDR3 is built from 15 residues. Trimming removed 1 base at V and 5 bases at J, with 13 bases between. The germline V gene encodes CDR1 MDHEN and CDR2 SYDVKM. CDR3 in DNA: TGTGCCAGCAGTTTATCGGAGTCGGTAAGAGATACGCAGTATTTT. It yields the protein CASSLSESVRDTQYF.

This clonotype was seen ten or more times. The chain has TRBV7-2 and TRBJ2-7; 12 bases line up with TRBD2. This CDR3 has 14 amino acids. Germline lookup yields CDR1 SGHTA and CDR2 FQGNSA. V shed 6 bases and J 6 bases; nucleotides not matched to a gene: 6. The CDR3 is CASREGLAGREQYF. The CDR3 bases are TGTGCCAGCAGGGAAGGACTAGCGGGGCGCGAGCAGTACTTC.

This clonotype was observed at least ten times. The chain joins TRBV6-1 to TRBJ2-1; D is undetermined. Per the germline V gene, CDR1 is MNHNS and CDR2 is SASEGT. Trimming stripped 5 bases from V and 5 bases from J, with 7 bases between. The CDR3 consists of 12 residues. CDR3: CASSPRNNEQFF. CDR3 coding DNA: TGTGCCAGCAGTCCGCGTAACAATGAGCAGTTCTTC.

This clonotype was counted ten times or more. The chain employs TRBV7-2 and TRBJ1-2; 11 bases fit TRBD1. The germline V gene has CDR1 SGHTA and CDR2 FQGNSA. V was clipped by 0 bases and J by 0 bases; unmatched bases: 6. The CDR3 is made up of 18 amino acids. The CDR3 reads CASSLAGTGGHANYGYTF. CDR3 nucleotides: TGTGCCAGCAGCTTAGCCGGGACAGGGGGGCACGCTAACTATGGCTACACCTTC.

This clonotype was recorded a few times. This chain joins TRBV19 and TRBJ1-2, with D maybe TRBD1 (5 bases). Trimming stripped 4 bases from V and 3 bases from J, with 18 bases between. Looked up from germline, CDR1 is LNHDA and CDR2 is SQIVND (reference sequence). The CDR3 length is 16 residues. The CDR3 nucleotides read TGTGCCAGTAGTAAGACCTCCAAAGGGACGGACTATGGCTACACCTTC. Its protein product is CASSKTSKGTDYGYTF.

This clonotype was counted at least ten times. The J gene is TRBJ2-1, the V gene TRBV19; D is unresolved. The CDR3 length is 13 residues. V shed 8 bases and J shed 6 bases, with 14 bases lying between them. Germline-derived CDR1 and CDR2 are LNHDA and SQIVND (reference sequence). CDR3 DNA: TGTGCCAGTCTAGGGTCGGGTCTCAATGAGCAGTTCTTC. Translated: CASLGSGLNEQFF.

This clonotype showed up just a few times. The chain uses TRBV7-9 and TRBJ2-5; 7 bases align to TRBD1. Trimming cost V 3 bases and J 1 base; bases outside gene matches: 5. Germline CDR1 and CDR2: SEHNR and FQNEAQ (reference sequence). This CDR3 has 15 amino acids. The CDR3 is CASSLGQTIQETQYF. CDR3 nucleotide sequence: TGTGCCAGCAGCTTGGGACAGACTATCCAAGAGACCCAGTACTTC. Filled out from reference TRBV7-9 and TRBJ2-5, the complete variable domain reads DTGVSQNPRHKITKRGQNVTFRCDPISEHNRLYWYRQTLGQGPEFLTYFQNEAQLEKSRLLSDRFSAERPKGSFSTLEIQRTEQGDSAMYLCASSLGQTIQETQYFGPGTRLLVL.

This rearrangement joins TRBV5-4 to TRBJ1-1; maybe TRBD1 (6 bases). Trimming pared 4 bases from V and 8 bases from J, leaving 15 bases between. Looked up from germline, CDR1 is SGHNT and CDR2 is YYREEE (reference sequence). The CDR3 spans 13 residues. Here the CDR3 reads CASSHTQGREAFF. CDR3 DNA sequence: TGTGCCAGCAGCCACACACAGGGCCGGGAAGCTTTCTTT. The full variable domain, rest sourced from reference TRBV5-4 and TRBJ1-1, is ETGVTQSPTHLIKTRGQQVTLRCSSQSGHNTVSWYQQALGQGPQFIFQYYREEENGRGNFPPRFSGLQFPNYSSELNVNALELDDSALYLCASSHTQGREAFFGQGTRLTVV.

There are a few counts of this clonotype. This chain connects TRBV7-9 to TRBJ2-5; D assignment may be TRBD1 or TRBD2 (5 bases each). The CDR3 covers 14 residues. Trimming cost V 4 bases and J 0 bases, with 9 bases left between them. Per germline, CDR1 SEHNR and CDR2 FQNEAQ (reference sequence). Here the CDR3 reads CASSWGTDQETQYF. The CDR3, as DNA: TGTGCCAGCAGCTGGGGGACCGACCAAGAGACCCAGTACTTC.

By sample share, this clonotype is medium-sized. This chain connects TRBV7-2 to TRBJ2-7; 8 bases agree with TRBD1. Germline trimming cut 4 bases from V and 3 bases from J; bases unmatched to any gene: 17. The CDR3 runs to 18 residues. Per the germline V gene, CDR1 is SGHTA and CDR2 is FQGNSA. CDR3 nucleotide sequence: TGTGCCAGCAGCTCAAGTCCGGGACAGGCAGGATCGGTCTACGAGCAGTACTTC. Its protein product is CASSSSPGQAGSVYEQYF.

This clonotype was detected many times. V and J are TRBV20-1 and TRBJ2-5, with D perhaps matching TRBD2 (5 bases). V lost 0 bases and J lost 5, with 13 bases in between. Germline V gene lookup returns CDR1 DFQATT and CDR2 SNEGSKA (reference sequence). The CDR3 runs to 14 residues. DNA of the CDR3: TGCAGTGCTAGAGATCCGGGAACCCATGAGACCCAGTACTTC. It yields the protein CSARDPGTHETQYF.

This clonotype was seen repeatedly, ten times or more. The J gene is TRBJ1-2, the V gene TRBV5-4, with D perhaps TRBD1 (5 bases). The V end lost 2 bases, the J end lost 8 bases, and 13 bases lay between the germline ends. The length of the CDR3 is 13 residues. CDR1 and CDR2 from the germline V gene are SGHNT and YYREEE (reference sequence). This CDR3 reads CASSLGGERGYTF. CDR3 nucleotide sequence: TGTGCCAGCAGCTTAGGAGGGGAACGGGGCTACACCTTC.

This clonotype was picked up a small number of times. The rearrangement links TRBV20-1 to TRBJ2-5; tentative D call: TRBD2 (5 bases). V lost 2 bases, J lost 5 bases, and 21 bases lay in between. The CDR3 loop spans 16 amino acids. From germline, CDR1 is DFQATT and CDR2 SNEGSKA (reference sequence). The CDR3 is CSARNPTNSPGETQYF. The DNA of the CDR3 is TGCAGTGCTAGAAATCCCACAAACAGCCCGGGGGAGACCCAGTACTTC.

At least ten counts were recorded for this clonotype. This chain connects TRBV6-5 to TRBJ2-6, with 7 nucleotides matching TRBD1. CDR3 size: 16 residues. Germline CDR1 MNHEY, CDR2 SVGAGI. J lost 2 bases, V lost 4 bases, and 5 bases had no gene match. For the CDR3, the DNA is TGTGCCAGCAGTTCACACAGGGGTGCTGGGGCCAACGTCCTGACTTTC. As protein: CASSSHRGAGANVLTF.

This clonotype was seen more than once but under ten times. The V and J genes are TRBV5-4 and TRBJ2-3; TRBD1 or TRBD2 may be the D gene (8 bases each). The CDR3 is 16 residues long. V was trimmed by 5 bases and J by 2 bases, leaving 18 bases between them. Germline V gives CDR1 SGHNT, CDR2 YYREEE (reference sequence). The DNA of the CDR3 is TGTGCCAGCAGGACAGGGGTAGCGGGGTCCACAGATACGCAGTATTTT. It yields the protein CASRTGVAGSTDTQYF.

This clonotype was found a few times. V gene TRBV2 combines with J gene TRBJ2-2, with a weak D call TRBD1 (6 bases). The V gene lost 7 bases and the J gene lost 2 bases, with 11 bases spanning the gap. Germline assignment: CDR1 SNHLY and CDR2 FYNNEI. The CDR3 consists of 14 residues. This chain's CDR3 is CASNRDTNTGELFF. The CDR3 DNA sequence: TGTGCCAGCAACCGGGACACTAACACCGGGGAGCTGTTTTTT.

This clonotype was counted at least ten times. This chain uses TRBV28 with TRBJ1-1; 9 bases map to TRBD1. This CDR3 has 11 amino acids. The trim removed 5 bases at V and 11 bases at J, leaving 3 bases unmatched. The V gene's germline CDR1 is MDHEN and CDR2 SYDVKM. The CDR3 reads CASSKQGAAFF. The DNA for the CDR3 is TGTGCCAGCAGTAAACAGGGGGCTGCTTTCTTT.

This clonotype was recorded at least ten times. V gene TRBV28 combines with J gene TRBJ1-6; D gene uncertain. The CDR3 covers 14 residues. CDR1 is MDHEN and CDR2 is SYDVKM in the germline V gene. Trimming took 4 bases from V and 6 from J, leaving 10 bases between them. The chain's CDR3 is CASSSGVINSPLHF. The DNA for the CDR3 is TGTGCCAGCAGTTCTGGAGTGATTAATTCACCCCTCCACTTT.

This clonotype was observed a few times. The CDR3 nucleotides are TGTGCCAGCAGTCCTCCAGGTGGGACCAATTCACCCCTCCACTTT. Encoded protein: CASSPPGGTNSPLHF. V usage is TRBV28 and J usage is TRBJ1-6; a weak D match, TRBD1 (5 bases). CDR3 length equals 15 residues. Germline CDR1 is MDHEN and CDR2 is SYDVKM. The V gene lost 5 bases and the J gene lost 7 bases, with 15 bases spanning the gap.

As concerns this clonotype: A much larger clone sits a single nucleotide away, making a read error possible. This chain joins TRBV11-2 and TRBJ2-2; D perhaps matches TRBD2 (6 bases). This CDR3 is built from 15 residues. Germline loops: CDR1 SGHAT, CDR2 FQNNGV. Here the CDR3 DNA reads TGTGCCAGCAGCTTAGAAGCCAGGGTTACCGGGGGGCTGTTTTTT. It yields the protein CASSLEARVTGGLFF.

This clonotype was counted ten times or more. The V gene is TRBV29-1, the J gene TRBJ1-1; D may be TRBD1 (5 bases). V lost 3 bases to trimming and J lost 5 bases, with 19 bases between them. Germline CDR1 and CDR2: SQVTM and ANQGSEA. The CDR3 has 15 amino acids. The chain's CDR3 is CSVEARKGLSTEAFF. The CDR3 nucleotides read TGCAGCGTTGAGGCCCGAAAGGGGTTGAGTACTGAAGCTTTCTTT.

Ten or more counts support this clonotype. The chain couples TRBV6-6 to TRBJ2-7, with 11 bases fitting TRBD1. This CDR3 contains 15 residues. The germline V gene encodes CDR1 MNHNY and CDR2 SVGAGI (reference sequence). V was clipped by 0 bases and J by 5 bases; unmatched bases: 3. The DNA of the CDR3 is TGTGCCAGCAGTTACTCGAGGACAGGGGGCGACGAGCAGTACTTC. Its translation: CASSYSRTGGDEQYF.

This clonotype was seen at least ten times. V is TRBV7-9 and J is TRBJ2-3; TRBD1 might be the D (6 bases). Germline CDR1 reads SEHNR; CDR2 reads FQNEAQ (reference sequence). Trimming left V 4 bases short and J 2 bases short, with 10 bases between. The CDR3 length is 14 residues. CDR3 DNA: TGTGCCAGCAGCTCTGACAGGACCACAGATACGCAGTATTTT. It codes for CASSSDRTTDTQYF.